The TCR beta chain described here comes from a study of blood T cell repertoires in COVID-19. J gave up 5 bases and V 0 bases, and 6 bases lay outside the gene matches. Per germline, CDR1 SGHTS and CDR2 YDEGEE. This CDR3 is built from 15 residues. This clone occurred once. TCRdb keeps only in-frame clones here, not all; method: immunoSEQ multiplex PCR. The table lists 81,000 or so clones, more than 80% of them singletons, with 10% to 15% in the top ten. The TCR was taken from a human donor in a cohort sampled during active COVID-19. This chain joins TRBV5-8 and TRBJ2-3; TRBD2 aligns across 7 bases. Sequencing was done on a sample of peripheral blood. CDR3 sequence reads: CASSLAGGLRDTQYF. The DNA of the CDR3 is TGTGCCAGCAGCTTGGCCGGGGGGTTGAGAGATACGCAGTATTTT.